These T cell receptor beta chains were read from a single sample in a study of neoadjuvant nivolumab and ipilimumab in lung cancer. Sequencing used immunoSEQ multiplex PCR; TCRdb keeps in-frame clones, though not all of them. The table has about 15,000 clones, around two thirds seen once. The material sequenced was peripheral blood, taken after neoadjuvant nivolumab, alone or with ipilimumab, at or shortly before surgery. The receptors originated from an adult with non-small cell lung cancer. The CDR3 runs from the conserved cysteine through the conserved F or W. D genes are given only for firm matches. Clone size is given for some rows only: seen once, a few or many times, or a class if the clone is expanded.

d_call j_call v_call clone_size cdr3_length cdr3_nt cdr3_aa
TRBD1 TRBJ1-1 TRBV4-1 . 16 TGCGCCAGCAGCCTTTGGGGGACAGGGGCGGACACTGAAGCTTTCTTT CASSLWGTGADTEAFF
TRBD1 TRBJ1-4 TRBV6-6 . 14 TGTGCCAGCAGAGTACAGGGGGCGGGTGAAAAACTGTTTTTT CASRVQGAGEKLFF
TRBD2 TRBJ2-3 TRBV4-2 . 15 TGTGCCAGCAGCCAAGGTAGCGGGAGGGTAGATACGCAGTATTTT CASSQGSGRVDTQYF
. TRBJ2-5 TRBV7-9 . 11 TGTGCCAGCAGCTCCCAAGAGACCCAGTACTTC CASSSQETQYF
. TRBJ2-5 TRBV18 . 16 TGTGCCAGCTCAGCAGAACAAGGATCCCTTCAAGAGACCCAGTACTTC CASSAEQGSLQETQYF
. TRBJ2-7 TRBV30 . 12 TGTGCCTGGAGTGTAATAGGGTGGGAGCAGTACTTC CAWSVIGWEQYF
. TRBJ2-5 TRBV5-1 . 17 TGCGCCAGCAGCTTGGCACAGATTGTCGGCGGCTTAGAGACCCAGTACTTC CASSLAQIVGGLETQYF
. TRBJ1-1 TRBV30 . 13 TGTGCCTGGAGCCTCTATATGAACACTGAAGCTTTCTTT CAWSLYMNTEAFF
TRBD2 TRBJ2-1 TRBV28 . 16 TGTGCCAGCAGTCCGGGACTAGCGGCGACTCGGGGTGAGCAGTTCTTC CASSPGLAATRGEQFF
TRBD1 TRBJ1-2 TRBV7-2 . 13 TGTGCCAGCAGCCCGCGACAGGGGGCAGGCTACACCTTC CASSPRQGAGYTF
TRBD2 TRBJ2-1 TRBV7-3 . 14 TGTGCCAGCAGGGGGACTAGCGGGAACTATGAGCAGTTCTTC CASRGTSGNYEQFF
. TRBJ2-7 TRBV18 few 12 TGTGCCAGCTCACCACCGGGAGGCGAGCAGTACTTC CASSPPGGEQYF
TRBD2 TRBJ2-1 TRBV5-1 many 15 TGCGCCAGCAGCGAAGCTAGCGGTCCCTACAATGAGCAGTTCTTC CASSEASGPYNEQFF
. TRBJ2-1 TRBV5-1 . 12 TGCGCCAGCAGCTTGGAAGGGGAGCGGGAGTTCTTC CASSLEGEREFF
TRBD1 TRBJ1-2 TRBV9 . 16 TGTGCCAGCAGCGTAGAGGACAGGGGTTGGGACTATGGCTACACCTTC CASSVEDRGWDYGYTF
. TRBJ2-3 TRBV7-2 . 14 TGTGCCAGCAGCTTCGGAAAAGGGACGGATACGCAGTATTTT CASSFGKGTDTQYF
TRBD2 TRBJ2-2 TRBV7-6 . 17 TGTGCCAGCAGCCCCAAGGGTGGGACTAGCGTTACCGGGGAGCTGTTTTTT CASSPKGGTSVTGELFF
. TRBJ2-5 TRBV5-1 . 13 TGCGCCAGCGCACCAGGGGTTGCGGAGACCCAGTACTTC CASAPGVAETQYF
TRBD1 TRBJ1-2 TRBV4-1 . 18 TGCGCCAGCAGCCAAGAAGAGAGACGTACCGGGACAGGGAATGGCTACACCTTC CASSQEERRTGTGNGYTF
. TRBJ1-1 TRBV29-1 . 14 TGCAGCGTTGAAGCTGGAGGATTTAACACTGAAGCTTTCTTT CSVEAGGFNTEAFF
. TRBJ2-5 TRBV6-1 . 13 TGTGCCAGCAGTGAAAGGGGACTCCTCACCCAGTACTTC CASSERGLLTQYF
TRBD2 TRBJ2-4 TRBV30 . 15 TGTGCCGTCGAACTAGCGGAACTAGCCAAAAACATTCAGTACTTC CAVELAELAKNIQYF
TRBD2 TRBJ2-7 TRBV18 . 14 TGTGCCAGCTCACCGGACCTAGCCGGGAGGGAGCAGTACTTC CASSPDLAGREQYF
. TRBJ1-4 TRBV7-6 . 14 TGTGCCAGCAGCGCTACAGGGAGGAGTGAAAAACTGTTTTTT CASSATGRSEKLFF
. TRBJ2-7 TRBV18 . 15 TGTGCCAGCTCACCACAAAGACTATCTTCCTACGAGCAGTACTTC CASSPQRLSSYEQYF
. TRBJ1-5 TRBV6-6 . 15 TGTGCCAGCAGTTCACTACCCCCTAGCAATCAGCCCCAGCATTTT CASSSLPPSNQPQHF
. TRBJ2-7 TRBV7-2 . 11 TGTGCCAGCAGACAATTTGACGAGCAGTACTTC CASRQFDEQYF
. TRBJ1-5 TRBV5-4 once 13 TGTGCCAGCAGCTTGTGGGGGGTTCAGCCCCAGCATTTT CASSLWGVQPQHF
. TRBJ2-2 TRBV7-3 few 13 TGTGCCAGCAGCCCCCAAGACACCGGGGAGCTGTTTTTT CASSPQDTGELFF
TRBD2 TRBJ2-2 TRBV5-1 . 15 TGCGCCAGCAGCCCTCTAGCGGGAGGGGCCGGGGAGCTGTTTTTT CASSPLAGGAGELFF
TRBD1 TRBJ2-7 TRBV5-5 . 14 TGTGCCAGCAGCTTGGGGGACAGGGTAGGCGAGCAGTACTTC CASSLGDRVGEQYF
. TRBJ2-1 TRBV30 few 11 TGTGCCTGGAGGACTGGCAATGAGCAGTTCTTC CAWRTGNEQFF
TRBD2 TRBJ2-1 TRBV6-1 . 19 TGTGCCAGCAGTGAAATTAAGACTAGCGGGAGGTCCCGGGGGAATGAGCAGTTCTTC CASSEIKTSGRSRGNEQFF
. TRBJ2-4 TRBV5-1 . 14 TGCGCCAGCAGCTTTCAGGGGATGTCGGACATTCAGTACTTC CASSFQGMSDIQYF
. TRBJ2-7 TRBV5-1 . 8 TGCGCCACCTTATTGGAGTACTTC CATLLEYF
TRBD1 TRBJ1-1 TRBV29-1 . 13 TGCAGCGTGCGCCGGGACAGGAACACTGAAGCTTTCTTT CSVRRDRNTEAFF
. TRBJ1-2 TRBV18 . 15 TGTGCCAGCTCCCAAAGCCGGACAGAGAACTATGGCTACACCTTC CASSQSRTENYGYTF
. TRBJ2-3 TRBV7-9 . 12 TGTGCCAGCAGCTTAGACTATGGTACGCAGTATTTT CASSLDYGTQYF
. TRBJ2-1 TRBV25-1 few 12 TGTGCCAGCAGTGCCCCGAGAAATGAGCAGTTCTTC CASSAPRNEQFF
. TRBJ2-7 TRBV11-3 . 15 TGTGCCAGCAGCCATGGGGGCGCCGGCTACTACGAGCAGTACTTC CASSHGGAGYYEQYF
. TRBJ2-7 TRBV11-3 few 12 TGTGCCAGCAGCTTACCAGGGTACGAGCAGTACTTC CASSLPGYEQYF
TRBD2 TRBJ2-3 TRBV11-3 . 14 TGTGCCAGCAGCCTTAGCGGGGGAGGGGATACGCAGTATTTT CASSLSGGGDTQYF
. TRBJ2-7 TRBV7-2 once 14 TGTGCCAGCAGCCGCTGGACGTCTGTCTACGAGCAGTACTTC CASSRWTSVYEQYF